A single T cell receptor beta chain is shown here with its context. Treatment specified: preoperative locoregional IRX-2 cytokine immunotherapy. Patients received preoperative, locoregional IRX-2 cytokine immunotherapy in a phase Ib study. J gave up 3 bases and V 7 bases, and 15 bases lay outside the gene matches. CDR1 WSHSY and CDR2 SAAADI come from the germline V gene. The CDR3 length is 18 residues. This sample was included in a study of preoperative IRX-2 immunotherapy in early breast cancer. Profiling relied on immunoSEQ multiplex PCR, and the TCRdb table lists in-frame clones only, not all of them. The sample gives about 89,000 clones, 86% of which show up once; roughly 2% is in the top ten.

The chain employs TRBV10-2 and TRBJ1-1; the match to TRBD1 covers 12 bases. The receptor was isolated from a human donor with breast cancer. Sample: tumor tissue, taken after IRX-2 immunotherapy. The CDR3 DNA follows: TGCGCCAGCACTTTGATAGGGACAGGGGGCCGAATGGACACTGAAGCTTTCTTT. It is translated as CASTLIGTGGRMDTEAFF.